Included here is one T cell receptor (beta chain) sequence, with context. This sample is part of a study of blood T cell repertoires in COVID-19. Study context: The cDNA or gDNA used as material had been derived from T cells, B-cell-depleted T cells, or PBMCs.

This CDR3 is built from 14 residues. In germline, CDR1 is LGHDT, CDR2 YNNKEL (reference sequence). V lost 4 bases, J lost 1 base, and 10 bases lay in between. Authors' analysis steps: Estimates of nucleated cell counts were drawn from the amplification of reference gene primers. Generated by immunoSEQ multiplex PCR, the TCRdb table keeps only in-frame clones and is missing some. V and J calls and clone size are given by that table; D and trimming were obtained from the DNA. The profile shows around 200,000 clones, around nine tenths of them singletons. Source material: peripheral blood. The sequence was collected from a woman aged 18-29 years who had recovered from COVID-19. This chain uses TRBV3-1 (or the pseudogene TRBV3-2) with TRBJ2-5, with D maybe TRBD2 (6 bases). The CDR3 coding sequence is TGTGCCAGCAGCCTTAGGGGAGGCCAAGAGACCCAGTACTTC. This translates into CASSLRGGQETQYF.